The clone carrying this T cell receptor beta chain was observed a few times. This entry comes from a study of blood T cell repertoires in COVID-19. Study-level background: Samples representing acute and convalescent COVID-19 were sourced from the United States, Italy and Spain.

Germline loops: CDR1 MNHEY, CDR2 SMNVEV (reference sequence). V gave up 9 bases and J gave up 4 bases, with 15 bases separating them. This CDR3 has 13 residues. In the original analysis: Amplifying reference gene primers gave estimates of nucleated cell counts. Here immunoSEQ multiplex PCR was the method, and the copy in TCRdb shows in-frame clones only, minus some. Clone size and V and J calls were adopted from that table, with D and trimming inferred from the DNA. The table records about 220,000 clones, 82% of them present only once. Participants were aged about 18 to 95 years, lived in around 25 US areas, and enrolled virtually. Recovered participants had two consecutive negative NP/OP PCR tests, healthcare professional clearance, or symptom resolution.

V and J are TRBV27 and TRBJ1-1, with D unresolved. The specimen sequenced was PBMCs or T cells enriched from blood (not recorded which). The clonotype comes from a woman aged 55-69 years who had recovered from COVID-19. CDR3 in DNA: TGTGCCAGTGCTTCCGGGAGGGCCACTGAAGCTTTCTTT. Translation gives CASASGRATEAFF.